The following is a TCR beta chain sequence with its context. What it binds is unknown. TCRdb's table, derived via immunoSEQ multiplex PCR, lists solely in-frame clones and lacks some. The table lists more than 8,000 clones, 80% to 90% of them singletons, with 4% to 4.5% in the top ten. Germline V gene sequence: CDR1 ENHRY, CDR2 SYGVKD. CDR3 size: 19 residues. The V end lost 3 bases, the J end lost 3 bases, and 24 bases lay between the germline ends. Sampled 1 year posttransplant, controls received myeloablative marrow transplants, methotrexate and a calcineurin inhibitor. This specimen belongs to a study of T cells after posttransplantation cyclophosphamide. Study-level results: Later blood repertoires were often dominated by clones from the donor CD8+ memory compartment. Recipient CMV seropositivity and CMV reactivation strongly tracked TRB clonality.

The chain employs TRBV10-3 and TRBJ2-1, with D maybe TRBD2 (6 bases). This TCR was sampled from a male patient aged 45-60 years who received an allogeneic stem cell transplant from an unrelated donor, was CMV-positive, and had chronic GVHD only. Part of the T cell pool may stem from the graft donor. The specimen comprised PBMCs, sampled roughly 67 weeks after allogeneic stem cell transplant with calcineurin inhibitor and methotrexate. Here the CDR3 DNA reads TGTGCCATCAGTGATAGTTCCGGGGTTAGCGGAGCCAACTACAATGAGCAGTTCTTC. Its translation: CAISDSSGVSGANYNEQFF.